Included here is one T cell receptor beta chain sequence, with context. The data belong to a study of blood T cell repertoires in COVID-19. Study-wide context: COVID-19 samples, acute and convalescent, were from the United States, Italy and Spain. Sources were T cells, B-cell-depleted T cells, or PBMCs; the material itself was cDNA or gDNA.

The ends lost 8 bases at V and 10 bases at J; junction bases unmatched: 10. Per germline, CDR1 DFQATT and CDR2 SNEGSKA (reference sequence). The CDR3 covers 11 residues. Source study methods: Counts of nucleated cells, estimated from reference gene primer amplification, were obtained. Method: immunoSEQ multiplex PCR; TCRdb's copy keeps in-frame clones and lacks some. The V and J calls and the clone size are those of that table, but D and trimming were determined from the DNA. The sample has some 130,000 clones; approximately 83% are singletons. The chain has TRBV20-1 and TRBJ1-2, with TRBD1 matching over 7 bases. This receptor was taken from a woman in her 50s with acute or convalescent COVID-19. Sequenced sample: peripheral blood. The CDR3, as DNA: TGCAGTTTTAGACAGGGTTTTTTCTACACCTTC. It encodes CSFRQGFFYTF.